The 14 T cell receptor beta chains below were found in one sample sequenced in a study of cytomegalovirus exposure and HLA in healthy donors. The PCR employed 60 Vbeta primers together with 13 Jbeta primers. Profiling relied on immunoSEQ multiplex PCR, and the TCRdb table lists in-frame clones only, not all of them. The sample has fewer than 200,000 clones, 65% to 90% seen once. The specimen sequenced was PBMCs. These receptors all come from a human donor in good health.

The V gene is TRBV5-5, the J gene TRBJ1-1; 9 nucleotides match TRBD1. J lost 5 bases, V lost 4 bases, and 9 bases had no gene match. The CDR3 is made up of 15 amino acids. CDR1 SGHKS and CDR2 YYEKEE come from the germline V gene (reference sequence). The CDR3 reads CASSPGTGFLTEAFF. CDR3 DNA: TGTGCCAGCAGCCCGGGGACAGGGTTCTTAACTGAAGCTTTCTTT.

This clone was observed a handful of times. The chain joins TRBV7-2 to TRBJ2-5, with a possible D match to TRBD2 (5 bases). This CDR3 has 15 amino acids. CDR1 and CDR2 from the germline V gene are SGHTA and FQGNSA. Trimming left V 2 bases short and J 2 bases short, with 12 bases between. This CDR3 is CASSLREKGQETQYF. The CDR3 nucleotides are TGTGCCAGCAGCTTAAGGGAGAAGGGTCAAGAGACCCAGTACTTC. The full variable domain, in which reference TRBV7-2 and TRBJ2-5 provide the parts outside the CDR3, is GAGVSQSPSNKVTEKGKDVELRCDPISGHTALYWYRQSLGQGLEFLIYFQGNSAPDKSGLPSDRFSAERTGGSVSTLTIQRTQQEDSAVYLCASSLREKGQETQYFGPGTRLLVL.

The table lists this clone with a few counts. V and J are TRBV7-6 and TRBJ1-5; 9 nucleotides line up with TRBD1. Germline-derived CDR1 and CDR2 are SGHVS and FNYEAQ. This CDR3 is built from 17 residues. V shed 1 base, J shed 6 bases, and the junction held 10 bases outside the gene matches. CDR3 sequence: CASSLVPPGQGSQPQHF. In DNA form, the CDR3 reads TGTGCCAGCAGCTTAGTCCCACCGGGACAGGGTAGTCAGCCCCAGCATTTT.

This clone was observed a few times. The chain has TRBV5-8 and TRBJ2-3; 10 bases fit TRBD2. This CDR3 has 15 amino acids. Germline lookup yields CDR1 SGHTS and CDR2 YDEGEE. V lost 6 bases, J lost 7 bases, and 11 bases stayed unmatched. The CDR3 DNA reads as TGTGCCAGCAACAAAGCGGGGGGGCTTGAGAATACGCAGTATTTT. It codes for CASNKAGGLENTQYF.

This clone was observed a few times. The gene calls are TRBV27 and TRBJ2-3; 8 positions agree with TRBD2. This CDR3 is built from 12 residues. CDR1 and CDR2 (germline): MNHEY, SMNVEV (reference sequence). V shed 5 bases and J 6 bases; nucleotides not matched to a gene: 1. CDR3 loop: CASSRGGDTQYF. Here the CDR3 DNA reads TGTGCCAGCAGTCGGGGGGGGGATACGCAGTATTTT.

V and J are TRBV10-1 and TRBJ2-3; TRBD1 aligns across 7 bases. V was pared by 3 bases and J by 5 bases, with 8 bases of the junction left unmatched. Germline CDR1 WNHNN, CDR2 SYGVQD (reference sequence). This CDR3 comprises 15 residues. CDR3 sequence reads: CASSERGPPGDTQYF. CDR3 nucleotide sequence: TGCGCCAGCAGTGAAAGGGGGCCCCCGGGAGATACGCAGTATTTT.

The rearrangement links TRBV4-1 to TRBJ1-2; TRBD1 is a possible D gene (6 bases). Trimming took off 2 bases at V and 6 bases at J, with 25 bases between the two ends. CDR1 MGHRA and CDR2 YSYEKL come from the germline V gene. The CDR3 sequence is 18 residues long. The CDR3 protein is CASSQKVHRQGLMDGYTF. The CDR3 DNA sequence: TGCGCCAGCAGCCAAAAGGTCCATCGGCAGGGGCTTATGGATGGCTACACCTTC.

V gene TRBV6-1 combines with J gene TRBJ1-1; 7 nucleotides match TRBD1. Germline CDR1 is MNHNS and CDR2 is SASEGT. The CDR3 has 12 amino acids. After removal of 7 bases from V and 10 bases from J, the junction contained 9 bases not matched to a gene. In DNA form, the CDR3 reads TGTGCCAGCATGAGGACAGGTGGTCGAGCTTTCTTT. Its translation is CASMRTGGRAFF.

V usage is TRBV6-6 and J usage is TRBJ1-1; D might be TRBD1 (5 bases). CDR1 MNHNY and CDR2 SVGAGI come from the germline V gene (reference sequence). The CDR3 is 13 residues long. Trimming shortened V by 2 bases and J by 7 bases, and 11 bases separated the two germline ends. DNA for the CDR3: TGTGCCAGCAGTTACCCCAGGGCCGATGAAGCTTTCTTT. This translates into CASSYPRADEAFF.

V gene TRBV7-9 combines with J gene TRBJ2-2; D is unclear. This CDR3 has 16 residues. Germline values: CDR1 SEHNR, CDR2 FQNEAQ (reference sequence). Trimming removed 5 bases at V and 0 bases at J, with 13 bases between. The CDR3 protein is CASSHVRYSNTGELFF. CDR3 sequence (DNA): TGTGCCAGCAGCCACGTCCGGTATTCGAACACCGGGGAGCTGTTTTTT.

This chain links TRBV18 with TRBJ2-2; 15 nucleotides agree with TRBD2. V lost 4 bases and J lost 1; bases outside the gene matches: 4. CDR1 and CDR2 from the germline V gene are KGHSH and LQKENI. The CDR3 is 18 residues long. CDR3 sequence (DNA): TGTGCCAGCTCACGCGGACTAGCGGGGGGGCTGAACACCGGGGAGCTGTTTTTT. Translating it yields CASSRGLAGGLNTGELFF.

V usage is TRBV7-2 and J usage is TRBJ1-5; 7 nucleotides line up with TRBD1. With 6 bases clipped from V and 1 base from J, the junction kept 12 bases outside the gene matches. The CDR3 consists of 17 residues. The germline CDR1 and CDR2 sequences are SGHTA and FQGNSA. The CDR3 DNA follows: TGTGCCAGCAGTCCCAGAGGGGGCGCATGGAGCAATCAGCCCCAGCATTTT. Translation gives CASSPRGGAWSNQPQHF.

This sequence joins TRBV27 and TRBJ2-2, with 10 positions matching TRBD1. The germline gives CDR1 MNHEY, CDR2 SMNVEV (reference sequence). The CDR3 spans 19 residues. The V gene end was trimmed by 5 bases and the J gene end by 6 bases; junction bases not matched to a gene: 18. The CDR3 DNA sequence: TGTGCCAGCAGTCGATCGATCTGGGACAGGGGTCTCGGTCCCGGGGAGCTGTTTTTT. This encodes CASSRSIWDRGLGPGELFF.

The J gene is TRBJ2-3, the V gene TRBV7-2; 11 bases match TRBD2. The CDR3 loop spans 18 amino acids. Germline assignment: CDR1 SGHTA and CDR2 FQGNSA. V lost 1 base and J lost 3; bases outside the gene matches: 9. The CDR3 coding sequence is TGTGCCAGCAGCTTAGTCTCGGGACTAGCGGCGTCAACAGATACGCAGTATTTT. This sequence encodes CASSLVSGLAASTDTQYF.